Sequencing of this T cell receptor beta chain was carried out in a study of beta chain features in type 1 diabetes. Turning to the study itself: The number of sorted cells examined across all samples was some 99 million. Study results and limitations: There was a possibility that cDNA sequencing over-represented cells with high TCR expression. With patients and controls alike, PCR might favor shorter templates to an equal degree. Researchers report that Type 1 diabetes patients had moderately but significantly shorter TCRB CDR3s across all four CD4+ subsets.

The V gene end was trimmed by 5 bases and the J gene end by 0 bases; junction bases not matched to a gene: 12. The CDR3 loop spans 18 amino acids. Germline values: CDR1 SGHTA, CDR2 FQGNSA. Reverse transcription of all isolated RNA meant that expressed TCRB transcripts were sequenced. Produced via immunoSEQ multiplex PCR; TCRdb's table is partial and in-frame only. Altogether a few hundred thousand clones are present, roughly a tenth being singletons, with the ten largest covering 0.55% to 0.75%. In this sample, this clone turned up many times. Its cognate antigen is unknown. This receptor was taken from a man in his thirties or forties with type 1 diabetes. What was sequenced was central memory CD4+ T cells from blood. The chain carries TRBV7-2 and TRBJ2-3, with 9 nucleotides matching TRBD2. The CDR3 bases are TGTGCCAGCAGCCCACGGGGACTAGCAGATACTAGCACAGATACGCAGTATTTT. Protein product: CASSPRGLADTSTDTQYF.